Listed below are T cell receptor beta chains from one sample, sequenced in a study of blood T cell repertoires in COVID-19. Assay: immunoSEQ multiplex PCR; the TCRdb copy retains only in-frame clones and omits some. The repertoire holds 91,000 or so clones, with around 82% as singletons. Input material: peripheral blood. These receptors were obtained from a man aged 45-65 years with active or convalescent COVID-19. The CDR3 runs from the conserved cysteine through the conserved F or W. The D gene is left open where the match is weak. Clone size is shown for a subset of rows, as once, few, many or a class of expanded clone.

>-|TRBV19|TRBJ1-5|-
TGTGCCAGTAGTCCGGGGACAAATCAGCCCCAGCATTTT
CASSPGTNQPQHF
>-|TRBV15|TRBJ2-2|once
TGTGCCACCAGTCTACAGGGTGGGGCCGGGGAGCTGTTTTTT
CATSLQGGAGELFF
>-|TRBV12-5|TRBJ1-2|-
TGTGCTAGTGGTTTGGGACAGTCCTATGGCTACACCTTC
CASGLGQSYGYTF
>TRBD1|TRBV6-5|TRBJ2-7|-
TGTGCCAGCAGTTACTCGGGGTGGGGACAGCCCTACGAGCAGTACTTC
CASSYSGWGQPYEQYF
>TRBD1|TRBV7-2|TRBJ1-1|-
TGTGCCAGCAGCGGACAGGGAAGGAACACTGAAGCTTTCTTT
CASSGQGRNTEAFF
>TRBD1|TRBV6-5|TRBJ1-4|-
TGTGCCAGCAGAGACACAGGGGGTGAAAATGAAAAACTGTTTTTT
CASRDTGGENEKLFF
>-|TRBV19|TRBJ2-1|-
TGTGCCAGTAGTATATTAGCGGCCTACAATGAGCAGTTCTTC
CASSILAAYNEQFF
>-|TRBV4-3|TRBJ1-2|-
TGCGCCAGCAGCCAAGTTGAGGGCCGTACCTATGGCTACACCTTC
CASSQVEGRTYGYTF
>-|TRBV5-1|TRBJ1-1|-
TGCGCCAGCAGCCTGGGAGGGGGTTTGAACACTGAAGCTTTCTTT
CASSLGGGLNTEAFF
>TRBD1|TRBV3-1/TRBV3-2|TRBJ2-5|-
TGTGCCAGCAGCCAAGCACCCACAGGGGGCCGTGAGACCCAGTACTTC
CASSQAPTGGRETQYF
>TRBD2|TRBV7-2|TRBJ2-2|-
TGTGCCAGCAGTCCTGGACTAGCGGGGGACACCGGGGAGCTGTTTTTT
CASSPGLAGDTGELFF
>TRBD1|TRBV7-9|TRBJ2-1|-
TGTGCCAGCAACCCTGCAGGGGGCTGGCCCTACAATGAGCAGTTCTTC
CASNPAGGWPYNEQFF
>TRBD1|TRBV11-2|TRBJ1-1|-
TGTGCCAGCAGCCTATCACCTTCCCAGACAGGGGGCGTGAACACTGAAGCTTTCTTT
CASSLSPSQTGGVNTEAFF
>TRBD1|TRBV7-9|TRBJ1-5|-
TGTGCCAGCAGCCCAGAGGGACAGGGAGACCAGCATTTT
CASSPEGQGDQHF
>TRBD2|TRBV4-3|TRBJ2-7|-
TGCGCCAGCAGCCTTACGGGGGGTCCCTCCTACGAGCAGTACTTC
CASSLTGGPSYEQYF
>TRBD1|TRBV29-1|TRBJ2-1|-
TGCAGCGCCGGGACAGGGACCATAGAGCAGTTCTTC
CSAGTGTIEQFF
>-|TRBV10-3|TRBJ1-6|few
TGTGCCATCAGTGAAAACAGGGACCATTCACCCCTCCACTTT
CAISENRDHSPLHF
>TRBD2|TRBV4-2|TRBJ2-5|-
TGTGCCAGCAGCCAAGGGGCCGGGGGGAGTGAAGAGACCCAGTACTTC
CASSQGAGGSEETQYF
>TRBD1|TRBV14|TRBJ2-5|-
TGTGCCAGCAGCCAACGGACAGGGGTCGGCGAGACCCAGTACTTC
CASSQRTGVGETQYF
>TRBD2|TRBV7-6|TRBJ2-2|-
TGTGCCATAGAGGGATGGACTAGCGGGGGAACCGGGGAGCTGTTTTTT
CAIEGWTSGGTGELFF
>TRBD2|TRBV28|TRBJ2-1|-
TGTGCCAGCAGTGGACCTCGGGGGGGCCGGGACAATGAGCAGTTCTTC
CASSGPRGGRDNEQFF
>-|TRBV3-1/TRBV3-2|TRBJ1-5|-
TGTGCCAGCAGCCAAGCAGGGGGCAATCAGCCCCAGCATTTT
CASSQAGGNQPQHF
>TRBD1|TRBV4-2|TRBJ2-3|-
TGTGCCAGCAGCCACTTCGAAGGGGGCAAGGATACGCAGTATTTT
CASSHFEGGKDTQYF
>-|TRBV7-9|TRBJ1-4|-
TGTGCCAGCAGCTTAGGGCAGGTTAATGAAAAACTGTTTTTT
CASSLGQVNEKLFF
>-|TRBV11-2|TRBJ2-2|few
TGTGCCAGCAGCTTAGCGGACACCGGGGAGCTGTTTTTT
CASSLADTGELFF
>TRBD2|TRBV7-9|TRBJ2-3|-
TGTGCCAGCAGCTTAGTGGCTAGCGGGACAGATACGCAGTATTTT
CASSLVASGTDTQYF
>-|TRBV30|TRBJ2-7|-
TGTGCCTGGAGTAGCAGGGCGTGGGGCGAGCAGTACTTC
CAWSSRAWGEQYF
>TRBD1|TRBV7-9|TRBJ1-2|-
TGTGCCAGCAGCCAACCGGACAGGGAAGCTGGTGGCTACACCTTC
CASSQPDREAGGYTF
>-|TRBV18|TRBJ1-1|few
TGTGCCAGCTCACCAGGGGCTACGAACACTGAAGCTTTCTTT
CASSPGATNTEAFF
>-|TRBV4-2|TRBJ1-4|-
TGTGCCAGCAGCCAAGATCGTCAGGGTGCAGGCCAGAGCGAACTGTTTTTT
CASSQDRQGAGQSELFF
>-|TRBV3-1/TRBV3-2|TRBJ2-5|-
TGTGCCAGCAGCCAAGATCGTGGCAGGGAATCCCAAGAGACCCAGTACTTC
CASSQDRGRESQETQYF
>TRBD1|TRBV9|TRBJ1-6|-
TGTGCCAGCAGCGCGCAGGGGGGAGATAATTCACCCCTCCACTTT
CASSAQGGDNSPLHF
>-|TRBV19|TRBJ2-3|-
TGTGCCAGTAGTATAGGGAGCGGCCGCACAGATACGCAGTATTTT
CASSIGSGRTDTQYF
>TRBD1|TRBV19|TRBJ2-3|-
TGTGCCAGTAGTATAGGGGAACAGGGGGTGGGCACAGATACGCAGTATTTT
CASSIGEQGVGTDTQYF
>-|TRBV19|TRBJ1-6|-
TGTGCCACCAAACGCGGGGCCGCGGGTGTAGATTCACCCCTCCACTTT
CATKRGAAGVDSPLHF
>TRBD1|TRBV19|TRBJ1-5|-
TGTGCCAGTAGTAAACAGGGGACGGATCAGCCCCAGCATTTT
CASSKQGTDQPQHF
>-|TRBV19|TRBJ1-4|-
TGTGCCAGTAGTAACCAGGGCCAGGAAAAACTGTTTTTT
CASSNQGQEKLFF
>-|TRBV3-1/TRBV3-2|TRBJ1-2|-
TGTGCCAGCAGCCAACGCCCCGACAGTAACTATGGCTACACCTTC
CASSQRPDSNYGYTF
>TRBD1|TRBV2|TRBJ2-5|-
TGTGCCAGCAGCCGGGACAGGGAGGAGACCCAGTACTTC
CASSRDREETQYF
>TRBD1|TRBV2|TRBJ2-5|-
TGTGCCAGCAGTAGGGGGCTCCAAGAGACCCAGTACTTC
CASSRGLQETQYF
>TRBD1|TRBV6-7|TRBJ1-1|once
TGTGCCAGCAGTTACTGGGGGACAGGGATGAACACTGAAGCTTTCTTT
CASSYWGTGMNTEAFF
>TRBD1|TRBV28|TRBJ1-2|-
TGTGCCAGCAGTCCGGGGACAGGGTATAACTATGGCTACACCTTC
CASSPGTGYNYGYTF
>-|TRBV7-9|TRBJ1-6|few
TGTGCCAGCAGCCACCTGTCAGGGACACCCAATTCACCCCTCCACTTT
CASSHLSGTPNSPLHF
>-|TRBV5-6|TRBJ2-3|-
TGTGCCAGCAGCTTCAGGGATACGCAGTATTTT
CASSFRDTQYF
>TRBD1|TRBV7-7|TRBJ2-1|-
TGTGCCAGCAGTTTGGGACAGGGGACCTACAATGAGCAGTTCTTC
CASSLGQGTYNEQFF
>-|TRBV7-8|TRBJ1-3|-
TGTGCCAGCAGCTTAGCGGGCGGGTTAAACACCATATATTTT
CASSLAGGLNTIYF
>TRBD1|TRBV27|TRBJ1-5|-
TGTGCCAGCAGTCCCGGGACAGGGCTCAAACAGCCCCAGCATTTT
CASSPGTGLKQPQHF
>-|TRBV30|TRBJ2-5|-
TGTGCCTGGATAGTGGGCGAGACCCAGTACTTC
CAWIVGETQYF
>TRBD2|TRBV14|TRBJ2-2|-
TGTGCCACCCGACTAGCGGTGAACACCGGGGAGCTGTTTTTT
CATRLAVNTGELFF
>-|TRBV18|TRBJ1-5|-
TGTGCCAGCTCAAGGGCTCAGGGTCCCCAGCATTTT
CASSRAQGPQHF
>-|TRBV7-9|TRBJ2-5|-
TGTGCCAGCAGCTCAAAGGGGCTTGGCCAAGAGACCCAGTACTTC
CASSSKGLGQETQYF
>-|TRBV3-1/TRBV3-2|TRBJ2-1|-
TGTGCCAGCAGCCAAGAAACTGGTGGTCTCTCCTACAATGAGCAGTTCTTC
CASSQETGGLSYNEQFF
>-|TRBV7-9|TRBJ2-1|-
TGTGCCAGCAGCTTAGGGGCCAATGAGCAGTTCTTC
CASSLGANEQFF
>TRBD2|TRBV9|TRBJ2-5|-
TGTGCCAGCAGCCCCAGCGGGGGGGCAGGGGAGACCCAGTACTTC
CASSPSGGAGETQYF
>TRBD2|TRBV7-2|TRBJ2-1|-
TGTGCCAGCAGCCTGCCGGGACTAGCGGGGGGGAGCTCCTACAATGAGCAGTTCTTC
CASSLPGLAGGSSYNEQFF